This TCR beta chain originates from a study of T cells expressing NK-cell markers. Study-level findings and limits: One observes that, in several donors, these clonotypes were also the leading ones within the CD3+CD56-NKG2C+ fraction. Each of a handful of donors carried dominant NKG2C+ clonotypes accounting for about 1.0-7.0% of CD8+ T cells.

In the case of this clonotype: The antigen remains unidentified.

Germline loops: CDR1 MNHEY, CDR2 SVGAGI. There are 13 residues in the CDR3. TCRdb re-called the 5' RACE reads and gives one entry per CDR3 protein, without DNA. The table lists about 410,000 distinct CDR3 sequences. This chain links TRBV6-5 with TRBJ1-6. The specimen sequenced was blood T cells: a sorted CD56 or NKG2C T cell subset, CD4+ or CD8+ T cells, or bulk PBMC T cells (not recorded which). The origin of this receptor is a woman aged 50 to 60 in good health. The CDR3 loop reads CASSRAGYSPLHF.